The 32 T cell receptor beta chains below come from one sample, sequenced in a study of T-cell reconstitution after alpha-beta-depleted transplantation in children. Unique molecular identifiers featured in how the TCRbeta library was prepared. TCRdb recomputed calls from the PCR reads with MiXCR, one row per CDR3 protein. The sample records 400,000 to 500,000 distinct CDR3 sequences, under 13% being singletons. Sequenced here: PBMCs from the stem cell graft donor, sampled from the stem cell graft. The receptors were sampled from a human donor who donated a stem cell graft to a child with acute myeloid leukemia.

This clonotype was seen more than once but under ten times. The CDR3 reads CASSPGLAQRYGYTF. The CDR3 DNA reads TGCGCCAGCAGCCCGGGTCTCGCTCAACGGTATGGCTACACCTTC. The chain joins TRBV5-1 to TRBJ1-2; D unresolved. This CDR3 comprises 15 residues. Trimming took off 4 bases at V and 5 bases at J, with 18 bases between the two ends. The germline V gene has CDR1 SGHRS and CDR2 YFSETQ.

This chain links TRBV12-3 or TRBV12-4 with TRBJ2-5, with a tentative D call TRBD1 (6 bases). The CDR3 loop spans 15 amino acids. V was cut by 5 bases and J by 4 bases, with 17 bases left in between. The CDR3 is CASSPTGQIGETQYF. The CDR3, as DNA: TGTGCCAGCAGTCCTACTGGACAGATTGGAGAGACCCAGTACTTC.

The table lists this clonotype with a few counts. The rearrangement uses TRBV9 and TRBJ2-2, with 13 bases fitting TRBD2. The germline V gene encodes CDR1 SGDLS and CDR2 YYNGEE. The CDR3 covers 17 residues. V shed 3 bases, J shed 7 bases, and the junction held 9 bases outside the gene matches. For the CDR3, the DNA is TGTGCCAGCAGCGGCCGACTAGCGGGGGGTCATGTCGGGGAGCTGTTTTTT. Encoded protein: CASSGRLAGGHVGELFF.

This clonotype was seen a handful of times. This chain connects TRBV5-1 to TRBJ1-1; D is unclear. This CDR3 contains 13 residues. V was clipped by 0 bases and J by 8 bases, with 11 bases between them. Germline V gene data show CDR1 as SGHRS and CDR2 as YFSETQ. CDR3 in DNA: TGCGCCAGCAGCTTGGCTTGGGGTCAGGAAGCTTTCTTT. Amino acids: CASSLAWGQEAFF.

This chain connects TRBV4-1 to TRBJ2-4; tentatively, D is TRBD1 (6 bases). This CDR3 spans 12 amino acids. CDR1 is MGHRA, CDR2 YSYEKL, per germline. The ends were cut back, 3 bases at V and 10 bases at J, with 10 bases in the middle. The DNA of the CDR3 is TGCGCCAGCAGCCAGGTAACAGGGATTCAGTACTTC. This sequence encodes CASSQVTGIQYF.

This clonotype was seen repeatedly, ten times or more. The rearrangement uses TRBV29-1 and TRBJ2-1, with D hard to call. CDR1 and CDR2 from the germline V gene are SQVTM and ANQGSEA. This CDR3 contains 11 residues. The V end was cut by 7 bases, the J end by 5 bases, with 9 bases between. Here the CDR3 DNA reads TGCAGCGCCAACCCCCACAATGAGCAGTTCTTC. Translating it yields CSANPHNEQFF.

The chain employs TRBV5-1 and TRBJ2-1; TRBD2 matches at 10 bases. The CDR3 runs to 15 residues. Germline trimming cut 0 bases from V and 5 bases from J; bases unmatched to any gene: 2. Germline CDR1 and CDR2: SGHRS and YFSETQ. CDR3 in amino acids: CASSLVSGGNNEQFF. The CDR3 coding sequence is TGCGCCAGCAGCTTGGTTAGCGGGGGGAACAATGAGCAGTTCTTC.

Concerning this clonotype itself: This may be a read error: a much more frequent sequence differs by one nucleotide. The chain's CDR3 is CSSSWGLAGGTYNEQFF. CDR3 DNA: TGTTCCAGCAGTTGGGGACTAGCGGGGGGAACTTACAATGAGCAGTTCTTC. This rearrangement joins TRBV12-3 or TRBV12-4 to TRBJ2-1; TRBD2 agrees at 15 bases. This CDR3 has 17 residues.

CDR3 bases: TGTGCCATCAGCGGAGGACAGTCACCGAATTCACCCCTCCACTTT. Translated: CAISGGQSPNSPLHF. V and J are TRBV10-3 and TRBJ1-6; D is perhaps TRBD1 (6 bases). The germline V and J ends were trimmed by 6 bases and 7 bases, with 16 bases remaining between them. The CDR3 extends over 15 amino acids. In germline, CDR1 is ENHRY, CDR2 SYGVKD.

V gene TRBV9 combines with J gene TRBJ2-2; D may match TRBD1 or TRBD2 (5 bases each). Trimming stripped 7 bases from V and 6 bases from J, with 16 bases between. The CDR3 has 14 residues. The germline V gene encodes CDR1 SGDLS and CDR2 YYNGEE. The CDR3: CASSLPPGPGELFF. The CDR3, as DNA: TGTGCCAGCTCCCTCCCCCCGGGGCCCGGGGAGCTGTTTTTT.

This sequence joins TRBV10-3 and TRBJ2-2; D might be TRBD1 (6 bases). Trimming pared 6 bases from V and 3 bases from J, leaving 14 bases between. The CDR3 extends over 15 amino acids. Germline V CDR1 and CDR2: ENHRY, SYGVKD. Here the CDR3 reads CAISRDRSYTGELFF. For the CDR3, the DNA is TGTGCCATCAGCAGAGACAGGTCCTACACCGGGGAGCTGTTTTTT.

The gene calls are TRBV20-1 and TRBJ2-7, with 7 bases lining up with TRBD1. Germline values: CDR1 DFQATT, CDR2 SNEGSKA (reference sequence). J was trimmed by 2 bases and V by 3 bases; bases with no gene match: 7. The CDR3 sequence is 14 residues long. The CDR3 bases are TGCAGTGCTAGTTACAGGGGTCCGGCCTACGAGCAGTACTTC. It is translated as CSASYRGPAYEQYF.

The rearrangement uses TRBV7-2 and TRBJ1-2; 8 bases are a match to TRBD1. Germline CDR1 SGHTA, CDR2 FQGNSA. V gave up 5 bases and J gave up 7 bases; unmatched junction bases: 9. CDR3 length equals 14 residues. The CDR3 coding sequence is TGTGCCAGCAGCCCAGGGGGCACAGGGTCTGGCTACACCTTC. This translates into CASSPGGTGSGYTF.

The rearrangement links TRBV11-2 to TRBJ2-1; D gene unclear. V gave up 4 bases and J gave up 4 bases, with 5 bases separating them. The CDR3 sequence is 12 residues long. In germline, CDR1 is SGHAT, CDR2 FQNNGV. The CDR3 nucleotides read TGTGCCAGCAGCTACCGTTACAATGAGCAGTTCTTC. This codes for CASSYRYNEQFF.

The chain couples TRBV29-1 to TRBJ2-1; D not resolved. The CDR3 is made up of 14 amino acids. The germline CDR1 and CDR2 sequences are SQVTM and ANQGSEA. The V end lost 6 bases, the J end lost 4 bases, and 16 bases lay between the germline ends. This CDR3 is CSVHRPDEYNEQFF. CDR3 DNA sequence: TGCAGCGTACATCGACCCGACGAATACAATGAGCAGTTCTTC.

This clonotype was counted a few times. This sequence joins TRBV9 and TRBJ2-7; the match to TRBD2 covers 7 bases. Per the germline V gene, CDR1 is SGDLS and CDR2 is YYNGEE. This CDR3 region has 14 residues. V lost 7 bases and J lost 8; bases outside the gene matches: 15. The CDR3 region is CASGPGRLPSQQYF. The CDR3 DNA reads TGTGCCAGCGGGCCCGGGAGGCTCCCTTCCCAGCAGTACTTC.

In this sample, this clonotype turned up a few times. The V call is TRBV5-1, the J call TRBJ2-5; the match to TRBD2 covers 9 bases. Germline CDR1 reads SGHRS; CDR2 reads YFSETQ. The J segment lost 4 bases and the V segment lost 2 bases, leaving 6 bases of the junction unmatched. The CDR3 is 15 amino acids. The CDR3 spells CASSFLRGGPETQYF. CDR3 in DNA: TGCGCCAGCAGCTTCTTGCGGGGGGGCCCAGAGACCCAGTACTTC.

This clonotype has just a few counts. This rearrangement joins TRBV21-1 to TRBJ2-3; the table's D call TRBD1 went unverified against the DNA. TRBV21-1 is given as a pseudogene. This CDR3 contains 16 residues. The CDR3 region is CASSEVDRSSTDTQYF. CDR3 nucleotides: TGTGCCAGCAGCGAAGTAGACAGGTCTAGCACAGATACGCAGTATTTT.

This clonotype was seen more than once but under ten times. The chain carries TRBV12-3 or TRBV12-4 and TRBJ2-3, with 11 positions matching TRBD1. The CDR3 consists of 15 residues. Trimming took 6 bases from V and 4 from J; bases not matched to a gene: 6. The DNA of the CDR3 is TGTGCCAGCAGCCAAGTGGGACAGGGGGCAGATACGCAGTATTTT. Amino acid sequence: CASSQVGQGADTQYF.

A few counts support this clonotype. The chain has TRBV20-1 and TRBJ1-1; D is unclear. V was shortened by 7 bases and J by 1 base, with 19 bases between the two germline ends. Germline-derived CDR1 and CDR2 are DFQATT and SNEGSKA (reference sequence). The CDR3 covers 15 residues. In DNA form, the CDR3 reads TGCAGTGTCCACCGGGTGGAGTTGGGGAACACTGAAGCTTTCTTT. Its protein product is CSVHRVELGNTEAFF.

The table lists this clonotype with a few counts. As DNA, the CDR3 is TGTGCCAGCAGGTCCCCACTAGCAACAGATACGCAGTATTTT. Its protein is CASRSPLATDTQYF. The chain carries TRBV12-3 or TRBV12-4 and TRBJ2-3; tentative D call: TRBD2 (6 bases). V was shortened by 6 bases and J by 3 bases, with 13 bases between the two germline ends. The CDR3 covers 14 residues.

This clonotype was detected ten times or more. The chain joins TRBV20-1 to TRBJ1-6; D call uncertain. From germline, CDR1 is DFQATT and CDR2 SNEGSKA (reference sequence). The CDR3 is 16 amino acids. V was pared by 6 bases and J by 0 bases, with 15 bases between. CDR3 sequence: CSAPALESSYNSPLHF. The DNA for the CDR3 is TGCAGTGCCCCCGCGCTGGAGAGCTCCTATAATTCACCCCTCCACTTT.

This clonotype was observed a few times. The V and J genes are TRBV5-1 and TRBJ2-3; either TRBD1 or TRBD2 may supply D (6 bases each). With 2 bases removed from V and 8 bases from J, the gap between germline ends came to 21 bases. Germline loops: CDR1 SGHRS, CDR2 YFSETQ. The CDR3 loop spans 16 amino acids. The CDR3 protein is CASSFDGGGNRVTQYF. The CDR3, as DNA: TGCGCCAGCAGCTTCGACGGGGGCGGAAATCGTGTTACGCAGTATTTT. Together with reference TRBV5-1 and TRBJ2-3, the CDR3 gives the full variable domain: KAGVTQTPRYLIKTRGQQVTLSCSPISGHRSVSWYQQTPGQGLQFLFEYFSETQRNKGNFPGRFSGRQFSNSRSEMNVSTLELGDSALYLCASSFDGGGNRVTQYFGPGTRLTVL.

The chain is built from TRBV7-8 and TRBJ2-7; D is ambiguous. Germline V gene lookup returns CDR1 SGHVS and CDR2 FQNEAQ. The CDR3 is 14 residues long. Trimming stripped 5 bases from V and 2 bases from J, with 13 bases between. CDR3 bases: TGTGCCAGCAGCCCTGAAGGGTCCCCCTACGAGCAGTACGTC. Amino acid sequence: CASSPEGSPYEQYV.

V is TRBV20-1 and J is TRBJ2-7, with 11 bases that match TRBD2. The V gene's germline CDR1 is DFQATT and CDR2 SNEGSKA (reference sequence). J gave up 0 bases and V 6 bases, and 4 bases lay outside the gene matches. This CDR3 region has 14 residues. The DNA for the CDR3 is TGCAGTGCCATAGCGGGAGGGAACTCCTACGAGCAGTACTTC. It translates to CSAIAGGNSYEQYF.

The J gene is TRBJ2-5, the V gene TRBV5-5, with TRBD2 matching over 13 bases. The CDR3 extends over 14 amino acids. CDR1 and CDR2 (germline): SGHKS, YYEKEE (reference sequence). J gave up 4 bases and V 4 bases, and 1 base lay outside the gene matches. CDR3 sequence (DNA): TGTGCCAGCAGCCGACTAGCGGGAGGAGAGACCCAGTACTTC. The encoded protein is CASSRLAGGETQYF.

This clonotype was detected only a few times. The chain employs TRBV29-1 and TRBJ2-1; perhaps D is TRBD1 or TRBD2 (6 bases each). CDR3 size: 12 residues. The V gene's germline CDR1 is SQVTM and CDR2 ANQGSEA. The germline V and J ends were trimmed by 2 bases and 7 bases, with 9 bases remaining between them. CDR3 sequence: CSVERGRNEQFF. CDR3 nucleotides: TGCAGCGTTGAAAGGGGGAGGAATGAGCAGTTCTTC.

The gene calls are TRBV5-1 and TRBJ2-3; either TRBD1 or TRBD2 may supply D (5 bases each). The length of the CDR3 is 17 residues. The V and J ends lost 0 bases and 3 bases respectively, with 17 bases between them. The V gene's germline CDR1 is SGHRS and CDR2 YFSETQ. The chain's CDR3 is CASSLAVGDLGTDTQYF. DNA for the CDR3: TGCGCCAGCAGCTTGGCCGTGGGGGACCTGGGTACAGATACGCAGTATTTT.

The gene calls are TRBV5-4 and TRBJ2-2; TRBD2 agrees at 9 bases. The germline gives CDR1 SGHNT, CDR2 YYREEE (reference sequence). The CDR3 loop spans 15 amino acids. With 5 bases clipped from V and 8 bases from J, the junction kept 10 bases outside the gene matches. CDR3: CASRAGSGSRGELFF. The DNA of the CDR3 is TGTGCCAGCAGAGCTGGTAGCGGGAGTCGGGGGGAGCTGTTTTTT.

In this sample, this clonotype turned up a few times. The chain employs TRBV5-1 and TRBJ2-7, with a weak D call TRBD1 (6 bases). V gave up 4 bases and J gave up 2 bases, with 16 bases separating them. Per germline, CDR1 SGHRS and CDR2 YFSETQ. This CDR3 has 15 residues. The CDR3 nucleotides read TGCGCCAGCAGCCTGGGGGCAGGACTCGCCTACGAGCAGTACTTC. This sequence encodes CASSLGAGLAYEQYF.

This clonotype was counted once. This may arise from a read error, as a much more abundant clone is one base away. The chain combines TRBV5-1 with TRBJ2-1; no clear D gene. CDR1 is SGHRS and CDR2 is YFSETQ in the germline V gene. The CDR3 contains 17 residues. CDR3 nucleotide sequence: TGCGCCAGCAGCTTGGACGTTAGCTTTAGCTCCTACAATGAGCGGTTCTTC. Its translation is CASSLDVSFSSYNERFF.

The sample holds one count of this clonotype. The V call is TRBV4-1, the J call TRBJ1-4, with 7 bases that match TRBD1. The germline V gene encodes CDR1 MGHRA and CDR2 YSYEKL. J gave up 3 bases and V 0 bases, and 4 bases lay outside the gene matches. The length of the CDR3 is 16 residues. The CDR3 is CASSQDPGQANEKLFF. The CDR3 region has the DNA TGCGCCAGCAGCCAAGACCCTGGACAGGCTAATGAAAAACTGTTTTTT.